This entry concerns a single T cell receptor beta chain. A second PCR of about 6 to 11 cycles used a sample-barcoded 5' primer and a J-beta primer mix. TCRdb re-called the 5' RACE reads with MiXCR, one entry per CDR3 protein. The repertoire includes some 1.6 million distinct CDR3 sequences, about 31% of them detected once, and 10% to 12% sits in the top ten. The data were taken from a study of blood T cells in healthy people across ages. The CDR3 has 12 amino acids. CDR1 and CDR2 from the germline V gene are SGDLS and YYNGEE. V lost 3 bases and J lost 11, with 14 bases in between. The sequenced sample was blood. This receptor was taken from a woman in her thirties in good health. This rearrangement joins TRBV9 to TRBJ1-2; the D is unclear. The CDR3 bases are TGTGCCAGCAGCGCGGACCTCCTTGGGTACACCTTC. Translation gives CASSADLLGYTF.